This T cell receptor beta chain was captured by sequencing in a study of technical replicates of blood from several donors. Sequencing used immunoSEQ multiplex PCR; TCRdb keeps in-frame clones, though not all of them. Here the sample spans over 85,000 clones, approximately 94% being singletons. This clone appeared once. The clonotype comes from a human donor in good health. Sequenced: T cells isolated from PBMCs.

CDR3 DNA sequence: TGTGCCAGCTGGATTGGGCAAACTGAAGCTTTCTTT. This codes for CASWIGQTEAFF. The chain recombines TRBV2 with TRBJ1-1; the D is unclear. The CDR3 consists of 12 residues. The ends were cut back, 8 bases at V and 5 bases at J, with 12 bases in the middle. The V gene's germline CDR1 is SNHLY and CDR2 FYNNEI.